These 8 T cell receptor beta chains originate from one sample sequenced in a study of T cell responses to AZD1222 COVID-19 vaccine. Assay: immunoSEQ multiplex PCR; the TCRdb copy retains only in-frame clones and omits some. Altogether about 150,000 clones are present, approximately 91% being singletons, with the ten largest covering more than 6.5%. The sample here was peripheral blood, taken after recovery from COVID-19. These receptors were taken from an adult who had recovered from COVID-19.

Only one count was recorded for this clone. The gene calls are TRBV19 and TRBJ1-4; D is possibly TRBD1 (6 bases). The V end lost 1 base, the J end lost 7 bases, and 16 bases lay between the germline ends. The V gene's germline CDR1 is LNHDA and CDR2 SQIVND (reference sequence). The CDR3 extends over 16 amino acids. CDR3 residues: CASSIVPGTLGEKLFF. The CDR3 bases are TGTGCCAGTAGTATAGTCCCGGGGACACTCGGTGAAAAACTGTTTTTT.

The sample holds one count of this clone. The genes are TRBV29-1 and TRBJ2-1; 10 positions agree with TRBD2. CDR1 and CDR2 (germline): SQVTM, ANQGSEA. V lost 7 bases to trimming and J lost 5 bases; unmatched junction nucleotides: 8. The CDR3 runs to 14 residues. For the CDR3, the DNA is TGCAGCGGGTATGGACTAGCGGTGGACAATGAGCAGTTCTTC. Translation: CSGYGLAVDNEQFF.

V gene TRBV15 combines with J gene TRBJ2-5, with 9 bases aligning to TRBD2. Germline V gene sequence: CDR1 LNHNV, CDR2 YYDKDF (reference sequence). The V segment lost 0 bases and the J segment 2 bases; nucleotides outside the gene matches: 7. The CDR3 extends over 17 amino acids. CDR3 sequence (DNA): TGTGCCACCAGCAGAGATCTGCGGGGGGGTCTACAAGAGACCCAGTACTTC. Translated, it gives CATSRDLRGGLQETQYF.

The chain recombines TRBV9 with TRBJ2-2, with D possibly matching TRBD1 (6 bases). The V end lost 8 bases, the J end lost 0 bases, and 11 bases lay between the germline ends. CDR1 and CDR2 from the germline V gene are SGDLS and YYNGEE. The CDR3 totals 14 residues. The chain's CDR3 is CASRQDSNTGELFF. For the CDR3, the DNA is TGTGCCAGTCGACAGGATTCGAACACCGGGGAGCTGTTTTTT.

This rearrangement joins TRBV5-8 to TRBJ2-2; D not certain. The germline V and J ends were trimmed by 5 bases and 5 bases, with 19 bases remaining between them. Germline lookup yields CDR1 SGHTS and CDR2 YDEGEE. The CDR3 spans 16 residues. CDR3 loop: CASSPGQAILTGELFF. CDR3 coding DNA: TGTGCCAGCAGTCCCGGGCAGGCTATCCTGACCGGGGAGCTGTTTTTT.

V usage is TRBV28 and J usage is TRBJ1-4, with 9 bases identical to TRBD1. This CDR3 spans 16 amino acids. V trimming: 4 bases; J trimming: 5 bases; junction bases outside the gene matches: 8. Per the germline V gene, CDR1 is MDHEN and CDR2 is SYDVKM. The CDR3 bases are TGTGCCAGCAGTTCATACGGACAGGGGTTCAATGAAAAACTGTTTTTT. As protein: CASSSYGQGFNEKLFF.

The chain uses TRBV4-3 and TRBJ1-2; D unresolved. Looked up from germline, CDR1 is LGHNA and CDR2 is YSLEER. CDR3 length: 15 amino acids. V shed 0 bases and J shed 0 bases, with 8 bases lying between them. CDR3 in DNA: TGCGCCAGCAGCCAAGATGGACGTGCTAACTATGGCTACACCTTC. Translation gives CASSQDGRANYGYTF.

This chain uses TRBV5-4 with TRBJ2-5; no reliable D call. CDR3 length: 13 residues. The germline gives CDR1 SGHNT, CDR2 YYREEE (reference sequence). With 1 base removed from V and 4 bases from J, the gap between germline ends came to 8 bases. CDR3 sequence reads: CASSLQVGETQYF. CDR3 nucleotides: TGTGCCAGCAGCTTGCAGGTTGGAGAGACCCAGTACTTC.